A selection of T cell receptor beta chains follows, all from one sample in a study of cytomegalovirus exposure and HLA in healthy donors. The assay was immunoSEQ multiplex PCR, and TCRdb's table has in-frame clones only and misses some. The data hold around 72,000 clones, with around 78% observed a single time. The specimen was PBMCs. All receptors come from a man aged 45-65 years in good health and CMV-seronegative. The CDR3 runs from the conserved cysteine through the conserved F or W. The order of the fields is D gene, clone size, CDR3 length, V gene, J gene, CDR3 DNA, CDR3 protein. The D gene is left open where the match is weak. Clone size appears in some rows only: once, few, many, or a class for an expanded clone.

D: .
size: few
length: 13
V: TRBV5-4
J: TRBJ2-3
DNA: TGTGCCAGCAGCCCACCTAGGACAGATACGCAGTATTTT
CDR3: CASSPPRTDTQYF

D: .
size: .
length: 14
V: TRBV27
J: TRBJ2-1
DNA: TGTGCCAGCAGTTTAAGGGACTCGGCCAATGAGCAGTTCTTC
CDR3: CASSLRDSANEQFF

D: .
size: .
length: 13
V: TRBV7-2
J: TRBJ1-2
DNA: TGTGCCAGCAGCCGGGAAGGGACAAGTTTCTACACCTTC
CDR3: CASSREGTSFYTF

D: .
size: .
length: 12
V: TRBV27
J: TRBJ2-2
DNA: TGTGCCAGGGGGGGGAACACCGGGGAGCTGTTTTTT
CDR3: CARGGNTGELFF

D: TRBD1
size: .
length: 15
V: TRBV7-9
J: TRBJ1-4
DNA: TGTGCCAGCAGCTCGGGACAGGGGGGGATAGAAAAACTGTTTTTT
CDR3: CASSSGQGGIEKLFF

D: .
size: few
length: 12
V: TRBV6-1
J: TRBJ2-7
DNA: TGTGCCACCACCGACAGACTTCACGAGCAGTACTTC
CDR3: CATTDRLHEQYF

D: .
size: .
length: 15
V: TRBV5-4
J: TRBJ1-5
DNA: TGTGCCAGCAGCTTGGGAGGGAGCGGCAATCAGCCCCAGCATTTT
CDR3: CASSLGGSGNQPQHF

D: TRBD2
size: .
length: 15
V: TRBV5-5
J: TRBJ2-2
DNA: TGTGCCAGCAGCTTCCCGGGAGGGGCAACCGGGGAGCTGTTTTTT
CDR3: CASSFPGGATGELFF

D: .
size: few
length: 15
V: TRBV27
J: TRBJ2-4
DNA: TGTGCCAGCAGTCCTGACAGTGTAGCCAAAAACATTCAGTACTTC
CDR3: CASSPDSVAKNIQYF

D: TRBD1
size: .
length: 16
V: TRBV9
J: TRBJ2-5
DNA: TGTGCCAGCAGCGTAGCGTTTGACAGGGGACAAGAGACCCAGTACTTC
CDR3: CASSVAFDRGQETQYF

D: .
size: few
length: 15
V: TRBV5-1
J: TRBJ1-5
DNA: TGCGCCAGCAGCTTGGCAACCGGGAGCAATCAGCCCCAGCATTTT
CDR3: CASSLATGSNQPQHF

D: TRBD1
size: .
length: 14
V: TRBV6-5
J: TRBJ2-1
DNA: TGTGCCAGCAAGTTGACAGGGGGCAAGAATGAGCAGTTCTTC
CDR3: CASKLTGGKNEQFF

D: TRBD2
size: .
length: 15
V: TRBV6-6
J: TRBJ2-1
DNA: TGTGCCAGCAGTCTCGGACTAGCGGGGGTCTATGAGCAGTTCTTC
CDR3: CASSLGLAGVYEQFF

D: .
size: few
length: 14
V: TRBV6-6
J: TRBJ1-1
DNA: TGTGCCAGCAGTCTACTGGACAGGAACACTGAAGCTTTCTTT
CDR3: CASSLLDRNTEAFF

D: TRBD2
size: .
length: 14
V: TRBV6-5
J: TRBJ2-2
DNA: TGTGCCAGCAGGAACCTAGCGGACACCGGGGAGCTGTTTTTT
CDR3: CASRNLADTGELFF

D: .
size: .
length: 15
V: TRBV11-2
J: TRBJ1-5
DNA: TGTGCCAGCAGCCGGGATGGGGATAGCAATCAGCCCCAGCATTTT
CDR3: CASSRDGDSNQPQHF

D: .
size: .
length: 14
V: TRBV29-1
J: TRBJ2-7
DNA: TGCAGCGTTGAAAGGGGTAGCGGAGGCTACGAGCAGTACTTC
CDR3: CSVERGSGGYEQYF